What follows is one TCR beta chain and its context. No antigen is known for it. The data were taken from a study of cytotoxic CD8 clonotypes in ibrutinib-treated CLL. Study-wide context: Mean yields were 255,043 productive templates and tens of thousands of productive rearrangements per sample. Study-level findings and limits: Baseline-level clonality went beyond age-matched healthy donors and moved in step with circulating CD8+ T-cell counts.

This CDR3 region has 15 residues. Trimming took off 0 bases at V and 1 base at J, with 10 bases between the two ends. Germline V CDR1 and CDR2: SGDLS, YYNGEE. The assay was immunoSEQ multiplex PCR, and TCRdb's table has in-frame clones only and misses some. The repertoire includes 20,000 to 30,000 clones, approximately 70% of them detected once, and about 51% sits in the top ten. The chain combines TRBV9 with TRBJ2-5, with D possibly being TRBD2 (7 bases). Sequences were derived from PBMCs, sampled at disease progression, from a patient treated with ibrutinib. This clonotype was sampled from a human donor with chronic lymphocytic leukemia. The DNA of the CDR3 is TGTGCCAGCAGCGTAGCGGGGGGCTCCCAAGAGACCCAGTACTTC. This encodes CASSVAGGSQETQYF.